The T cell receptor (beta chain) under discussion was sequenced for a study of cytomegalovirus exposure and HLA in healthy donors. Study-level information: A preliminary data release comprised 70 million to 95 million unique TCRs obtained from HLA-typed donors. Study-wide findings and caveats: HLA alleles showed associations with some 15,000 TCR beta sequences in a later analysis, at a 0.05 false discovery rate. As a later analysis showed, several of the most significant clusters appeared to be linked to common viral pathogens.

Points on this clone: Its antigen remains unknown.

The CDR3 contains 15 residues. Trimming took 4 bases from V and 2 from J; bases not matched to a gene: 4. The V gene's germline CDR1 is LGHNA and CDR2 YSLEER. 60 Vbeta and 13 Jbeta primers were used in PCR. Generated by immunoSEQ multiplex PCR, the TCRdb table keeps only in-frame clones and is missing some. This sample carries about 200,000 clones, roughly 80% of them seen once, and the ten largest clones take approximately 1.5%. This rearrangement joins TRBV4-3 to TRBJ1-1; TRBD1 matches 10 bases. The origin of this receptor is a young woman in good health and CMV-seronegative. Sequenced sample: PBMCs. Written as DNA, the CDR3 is TGCGCCAGCAGCCCGTGGGACAGGGGAAACACTGAAGCTTTCTTT. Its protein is CASSPWDRGNTEAFF.